The 30 T cell receptor beta chains below all came from one sample that was sequenced in a study of blood T cell repertoires in COVID-19. TCRdb's table, derived via immunoSEQ multiplex PCR, lists solely in-frame clones and lacks some. The sample carries 250,000 or so clones, over 80% recorded once. The specimen sequenced was PBMCs or T cells enriched from blood (not recorded which). Receptor source: a man in his fifties who had been exposed to COVID-19.

The chain combines TRBV18 with TRBJ2-3, with TRBD1 matching over 8 bases. With 2 bases clipped from V and 1 base from J, the junction kept 8 bases outside the gene matches. CDR1 and CDR2 (germline): KGHSH, LQKENI. CDR3 size: 17 residues. In DNA, the CDR3 is TGTGCCAGCTCACCAGCACAGATGACAGGGGGCACAGATACGCAGTATTTT. Translated: CASSPAQMTGGTDTQYF.

CDR3: CATSRDPGEQYV. In DNA, the CDR3 is TGTGCCACCAGCAGAGATCCGGGCGAGCAGTACGTC. The chain links TRBV15 to TRBJ2-7; D remains unclear. There are 12 residues in the CDR3. The germline V and J ends were trimmed by 0 bases and 6 bases, with 6 bases remaining between them. Germline V gives CDR1 LNHNV, CDR2 YYDKDF (reference sequence).

The chain recombines TRBV28 with TRBJ1-1; tentative D call: TRBD1 (5 bases). V gave up 2 bases and J gave up 0 bases, with 7 bases separating them. CDR3 length: 14 amino acids. Looked up from germline, CDR1 is MDHEN and CDR2 is SYDVKM. CDR3 in amino acids: CASSLRTLNTEAFF. The CDR3 DNA is TGTGCCAGCAGTTTACGGACACTGAACACTGAAGCTTTCTTT.

The chain carries TRBV10-3 and TRBJ1-1; possibly TRBD1 for D (6 bases). The CDR3 is 13 amino acids. From germline, CDR1 is ENHRY and CDR2 SYGVKD. V lost 11 bases, J lost 2 bases, and 15 bases lay in between. CDR3 loop: CAVQGETNTEAFF. CDR3 DNA sequence: TGTGCCGTACAGGGCGAGACCAACACTGAAGCTTTCTTT.

The chain recombines TRBV2 with TRBJ1-1, with TRBD1 matching 7 bases. The CDR3 length is 12 residues. V lost 7 bases, J lost 8 bases, and 7 bases stayed unmatched. In germline, CDR1 is SNHLY, CDR2 FYNNEI. This CDR3 reads CASIQGTAEAFF. The CDR3 DNA follows: TGTGCCAGCATCCAGGGGACAGCGGAAGCTTTCTTT. Using reference TRBV2 and TRBJ1-1 for the parts outside the CDR3, the full variable domain is EPEVTQTPSHQVTQMGQEVILRCVPISNHLYFYWYRQILGQKVEFLVSFYNNEISEKSEIFDDQFSVERPDGSNFTLKIRSTKLEDSAMYFCASIQGTAEAFFGQGTRLTVV.

The gene calls are TRBV5-4 and TRBJ2-3; 9 bases fit TRBD1. The CDR3 has 16 amino acids. The V and J ends lost 3 bases and 5 bases, in that order; junction bases with no gene match: 10. The germline CDR1 and CDR2 sequences are SGHNT and YYREEE (reference sequence). CDR3 coding DNA: TGTGCCAGCAGCTCGACCGGGACAGGGTGGCAAGATACGCAGTATTTT. It codes for CASSSTGTGWQDTQYF.

V gene TRBV5-4 combines with J gene TRBJ2-7, with D unresolved. V was shortened by 1 base and J by 0 bases, with 5 bases between the two germline ends. This CDR3 contains 13 residues. CDR1 is SGHNT and CDR2 is YYREEE in the germline V gene (reference sequence). The CDR3 nucleotides are TGTGCCAGCAGCTTGACAAGCTCCTACGAGCAGTACTTC. Translating it yields CASSLTSSYEQYF.

This clone was picked up one time. The J gene is TRBJ1-6, the V gene TRBV4-2; TRBD1 matches at 8 bases. V dropped 4 bases and J dropped 7; count of bases not matched to a gene: 12. The CDR3 sequence is 17 residues long. CDR1 and CDR2 from the germline V gene are LGHNA and YNFKEQ. CDR3 sequence (DNA): TGTGCCAGCAGCCCAGCCCAGAGGACAGGGCGGAATTCACCCCTCCACTTT. Translation gives CASSPAQRTGRNSPLHF.

The chain employs TRBV5-1 and TRBJ2-2; D is unclear. This CDR3 has 14 residues. Deletions cut 2 bases from V and 4 bases from J, with 9 bases between. CDR1 and CDR2 (germline): SGHRS, YFSETQ. In DNA form, the CDR3 reads TGCGCCAGCAGCTTCATACCGAGCACCGGGGAGCTGTTTTTT. Its translation: CASSFIPSTGELFF.

The chain uses TRBV20-1 and TRBJ1-2; D is unclear. The germline V gene has CDR1 DFQATT and CDR2 SNEGSKA (reference sequence). The CDR3 length is 11 residues. Between the trimmed V and J ends, which lost 4 bases and 4 bases, there was a span of 7 bases. The CDR3 loop is CSAIIGYGYTF. The CDR3 DNA reads TGCAGTGCTATTATCGGCTATGGCTACACCTTC.

This clone came up a few times. V usage is TRBV30 and J usage is TRBJ2-2; no clear D gene. The CDR3 runs 13 residues. The germline CDR1 and CDR2 sequences are GTSNPN and SVGIG (reference sequence). The germline V and J ends were trimmed by 0 bases and 4 bases, with 6 bases remaining between them. As DNA, the CDR3 is TGTGCCTGGAGTGTGAGAACCACCGGGGAGCTGTTTTTT. Protein product: CAWSVRTTGELFF.

J is TRBJ2-3 and V is TRBV5-1, with TRBD2 matching 9 bases. The CDR3 is 16 residues long. Per the germline V gene, CDR1 is SGHRS and CDR2 is YFSETQ. V lost 4 bases, J lost 5 bases, and 11 bases stayed unmatched. CDR3 nucleotides: TGCGCCAGCAGCCACGGGACTAGCCTAACGGAAGATACGCAGTATTTT. Translated, it gives CASSHGTSLTEDTQYF.

This chain connects TRBV15 to TRBJ1-5; D is unclear. V was cut by 0 bases and J by 5 bases, with 11 bases left in between. CDR1 is LNHNV and CDR2 is YYDKDF in the germline V gene (reference sequence). The CDR3 is made up of 15 amino acids. The CDR3 bases are TGTGCCACCAGCAGAGATCTGGGCGCCTATCAGCCCCAGCATTTT. Translated: CATSRDLGAYQPQHF. The full variable domain, in which reference TRBV15 and TRBJ1-5 provide the parts outside the CDR3, is DAMVIQNPRYQVTQFGKPVTLSCSQTLNHNVMYWYQQKSSQAPKLLFHYYDKDFNNEADTPDNFQSRRPNTSFCFLDIRSPGLGDTAMYLCATSRDLGAYQPQHFGDGTRLSIL.

V usage is TRBV28 and J usage is TRBJ2-2; TRBD1 matches at 7 bases. CDR1 and CDR2 (germline): MDHEN, SYDVKM. The J segment lost 5 bases and the V segment lost 7 bases, leaving 19 bases of the junction unmatched. The CDR3 extends over 18 amino acids. CDR3 loop: CASTPSPGQPTPTGELFF. The DNA of the CDR3 is TGTGCCAGCACCCCTTCTCCGGGACAGCCTACACCGACCGGGGAGCTGTTTTTT.

J is TRBJ1-2 and V is TRBV28; D is unclear. Germline lookup yields CDR1 MDHEN and CDR2 SYDVKM. The CDR3 loop spans 13 amino acids. Between the trimmed V and J ends, which lost 6 bases and 5 bases, there was a span of 13 bases. The CDR3 protein is CASSALQLYGYTF. In DNA, the CDR3 is TGTGCCAGCAGCGCTTTACAGCTTTATGGCTACACCTTC.

The chain is built from TRBV9 and TRBJ1-2, with 8 bases fitting TRBD1. V lost 0 bases, J lost 4 bases, and 8 bases stayed unmatched. In germline, CDR1 is SGDLS, CDR2 YYNGEE. The CDR3 contains 16 residues. The DNA for the CDR3 is TGTGCCAGCAGCGTAGGGTCCCAGGGGGCTACCTATGGCTACACCTTC. Residues: CASSVGSQGATYGYTF.

Here the CDR3 DNA reads TGTGCCAGCAGCGTAGCGACAGGAACCTACGAGCAGTACTTC. This sequence encodes CASSVATGTYEQYF. The rearrangement uses TRBV9 and TRBJ2-7, with D possibly TRBD1 on 6 matching bases. The CDR3 runs 14 residues. V lost 0 bases to trimming and J lost 2 bases, with 9 bases between them. Germline V gene lookup returns CDR1 SGDLS and CDR2 YYNGEE.

A note on this clone: Additional DNA sequences in this sample encode the identical CDR3. J is TRBJ1-2 and V is TRBV28, with 10 bases that match TRBD1. J was trimmed by 5 bases and V by 3 bases; bases with no gene match: 3. Germline V gene sequence: CDR1 MDHEN, CDR2 SYDVKM. There are 14 residues in the CDR3. CDR3 region: CASSLGGQGYGYTF. In DNA, the CDR3 is TGTGCCAGCAGTTTGGGGGGACAGGGGTATGGCTACACCTTC.

This clone was seen only a few times. This chain connects TRBV7-9 to TRBJ1-2; possibly TRBD1 for D (5 bases). Germline V gene lookup returns CDR1 SEHNR and CDR2 FQNEAQ (reference sequence). This CDR3 region has 13 residues. Deletions cut 5 bases from V and 3 bases from J, with 10 bases between. CDR3 protein: CASSLQGYYGYTF. CDR3 coding DNA: TGTGCCAGCAGCCTGCAGGGCTACTATGGCTACACCTTC.

The CDR3 nucleotides are TGTGCCAGCAGCTTAGGCGGGGGGCCCAGCTCCTACGAGCAGTACTTC. Translated, it gives CASSLGGGPSSYEQYF. The chain combines TRBV7-2 with TRBJ2-7; 8 bases map to TRBD2. V was pared by 1 base and J by 0 bases, with 5 bases of the junction left unmatched. The germline gives CDR1 SGHTA, CDR2 FQGNSA. CDR3 length equals 16 residues. The whole variable domain, filled in from reference TRBV7-2 and TRBJ2-7, reads GAGVSQSPSNKVTEKGKDVELRCDPISGHTALYWYRQSLGQGLEFLIYFQGNSAPDKSGLPSDRFSAERTGGSVSTLTIQRTQQEDSAVYLCASSLGGGPSSYEQYFGPGTRLTVT.

V is TRBV21-1 and J is TRBJ1-2; the D segment call TRBD1 is taken from the table without a DNA check. TRBV21-1 is an annotated pseudogene. This CDR3 region has 14 residues. CDR3 in DNA: TGTGCCAGCAGCAATTTTGGCAGGAACTATGGCTACACCTTC. Translated, it gives CASSNFGRNYGYTF.

The sample holds one count of this clone. V and J are TRBV5-1 and TRBJ1-1; D remains ambiguous. The CDR3 has 14 amino acids. The germline V and J ends were trimmed by 1 base and 5 bases, with 12 bases remaining between them. Germline-derived CDR1 and CDR2 are SGHRS and YFSETQ. The DNA of the CDR3 is TGCGCCAGCAGCTTGCAGTCAGGTCAAACTGAAGCTTTCTTT. This encodes CASSLQSGQTEAFF. Variable domain in full (rest from reference TRBV5-1 and TRBJ1-1): KAGVTQTPRYLIKTRGQQVTLSCSPISGHRSVSWYQQTPGQGLQFLFEYFSETQRNKGNFPGRFSGRQFSNSRSEMNVSTLELGDSALYLCASSLQSGQTEAFFGQGTRLTVV.

The CDR3 DNA follows: TGTGCCAGCAGCCAATTTCTAGCGGCGAACACCGGGGAGCTGTTTTTT. Translation gives CASSQFLAANTGELFF. The chain combines TRBV3-1 (or the pseudogene TRBV3-2) with TRBJ2-2, with 7 bases fitting TRBD2. Germline-derived CDR1 and CDR2 are LGHDT and YNNKEL (reference sequence). The V gene end was trimmed by 2 bases and the J gene end by 0 bases; junction bases not matched to a gene: 3. The length of the CDR3 is 16 residues.

The chain recombines TRBV6-2 or TRBV6-3 with TRBJ1-5, with 7 bases lining up with TRBD1. The CDR3 has 14 residues. V shed 4 bases and J 3 bases; nucleotides not matched to a gene: 3. The germline V gene encodes CDR1 MNHEY and CDR2 SVGEGT. The CDR3 DNA follows: TGTGCCAGCAGTTCCGGACAGGACAATCAGCCCCAGCATTTT. It codes for CASSSGQDNQPQHF.

The chain recombines TRBV6-5 with TRBJ1-6; perhaps TRBD1 as D (5 bases). The germline V and J ends were trimmed by 5 bases and 10 bases, with 12 bases remaining between them. Germline loops: CDR1 MNHEY, CDR2 SVGAGI. The CDR3 totals 13 residues. CDR3 nucleotide sequence: TGTGCCAGCAGTCCGAGGGACTTCTCACCCCTCCACTTT. Protein product: CASSPRDFSPLHF.

The rearrangement uses TRBV27 and TRBJ2-5; weak D call: TRBD2 (6 bases). This CDR3 region has 15 residues. CDR1 and CDR2 (germline): MNHEY, SMNVEV (reference sequence). V gave up 2 bases and J gave up 3 bases, with 13 bases separating them. The CDR3: CASSLRGPGEETQYF. In DNA form, the CDR3 reads TGTGCCAGCAGTTTAAGGGGCCCGGGAGAAGAGACCCAGTACTTC.

The rearrangement uses TRBV5-1 and TRBJ1-3, with 8 bases matching TRBD1. The CDR3 covers 17 residues. The germline CDR1 and CDR2 sequences are SGHRS and YFSETQ. Trimming took 1 base from V and 0 from J; bases not matched to a gene: 6. The CDR3 protein is CASSLLGQGVSGNTIYF. The CDR3 DNA sequence: TGCGCCAGCAGCTTGCTTGGACAGGGAGTCTCTGGAAACACCATATATTTT.

The chain combines TRBV2 with TRBJ1-4, with 9 nucleotides matching TRBD1. The CDR3 contains 15 residues. The ends lost 7 bases at V and 7 bases at J; junction bases unmatched: 10. Per germline, CDR1 SNHLY and CDR2 FYNNEI. CDR3 in amino acids: CASNGPTGGSEKLFF. For the CDR3, the DNA is TGTGCCAGCAATGGACCGACAGGGGGAAGTGAAAAACTGTTTTTT.

This sequence joins TRBV2 and TRBJ1-5; D is undetermined. The germline gives CDR1 SNHLY, CDR2 FYNNEI. CDR3 length equals 13 residues. V gave up 4 bases and J gave up 2 bases, with 6 bases separating them. CDR3 sequence reads: CASSAEGNQPQHF. The DNA of the CDR3 is TGTGCCAGCAGTGCGGAGGGCAATCAGCCCCAGCATTTT.

V and J are TRBV9 and TRBJ2-3, with D possibly matching TRBD1 (6 bases). Trimming removed 6 bases at V and 5 bases at J, with 19 bases between. This CDR3 comprises 15 residues. Germline CDR1 and CDR2: SGDLS and YYNGEE. CDR3 region: CASTLVGTLGDTQYF. CDR3 nucleotide sequence: TGTGCCAGCACCCTGGTTGGGACACTCGGAGATACGCAGTATTTT.